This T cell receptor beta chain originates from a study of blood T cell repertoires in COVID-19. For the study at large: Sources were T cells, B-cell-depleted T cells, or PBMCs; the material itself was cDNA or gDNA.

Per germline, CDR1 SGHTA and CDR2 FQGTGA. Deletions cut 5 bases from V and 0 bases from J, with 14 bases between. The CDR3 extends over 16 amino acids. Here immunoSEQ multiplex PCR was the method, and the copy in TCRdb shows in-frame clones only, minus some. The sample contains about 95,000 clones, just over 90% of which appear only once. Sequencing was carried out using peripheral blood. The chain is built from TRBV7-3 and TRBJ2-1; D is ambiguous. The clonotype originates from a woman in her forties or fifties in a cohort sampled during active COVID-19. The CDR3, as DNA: TGTGCCAGCAGCGCCCGGTCCTGGAGCTCCTACAATGAGCAGTTCTTC. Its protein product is CASSARSWSSYNEQFF.